This entry is about one TCR beta chain. Its specificity is unknown. Germline V gives CDR1 SGHRS, CDR2 YFSETQ. The CDR3 length is 15 residues. Losses at the gene ends were 3 bases for V and 4 bases for J; bases not matched to a gene: 7. The data are from a study of cytomegalovirus exposure and HLA in healthy donors. The study, taken as a whole, reports: TCR beta V segments were, for the most part, productive about 87% or about 30% of the time in an earlier analysis. HLA restriction was apparent for most CMV-associated TCR beta chains in a later analysis. Fewer N-insertions than the roughly 630-donor mean were reportedly shown by an Asian-associated ancestry cluster in a later analysis. In the analysis, some V segments, TRBV6-2 and TRBV6-3 included, were excluded as indistinguishable.

PCR was performed using 60 Vbeta and 13 Jbeta primers. Some clones are missing from TCRdb's copy, which holds only in-frame ones; the method was immunoSEQ multiplex PCR. The table has more than 120,000 clones, 80% to 85% seen once. The sequencing input was PBMCs. The receptor's source is a woman between 25 and 40 years old in good health and CMV-seronegative. The genes are TRBV5-1 and TRBJ2-1; 7 nucleotides match TRBD1. In DNA form, the CDR3 reads TGCGCCAGCAGCTCGACAGGGTCAGGGTACAATGAGCAGTTCTTC. Encoded protein: CASSSTGSGYNEQFF. The full variable domain, in which reference TRBV5-1 and TRBJ2-1 provide the parts outside the CDR3, is KAGVTQTPRYLIKTRGQQVTLSCSPISGHRSVSWYQQTPGQGLQFLFEYFSETQRNKGNFPGRFSGRQFSNSRSEMNVSTLELGDSALYLCASSSTGSGYNEQFFGPGTRLTVL.